One sample yielded the 26 T cell receptor beta chains listed below, sequenced in a study of CD8+CD57+ T cells in acquired aplastic anemia (dated by TCRdb to the late 2010s). Patients chosen for sequencing had shown expansion of CD8+CD57+ cells by flow cytometry. The data were produced on an Illumina HiSeq 2000. TCR beta VDJ combination and CDR3 sequence profiling used genomic DNA as the template. The raw public data were reprocessed by TCRdb itself: fastp quality trimming at Q25, MiXCR clonotype calling, in-frame beta chains only. Duplicate CDR3 protein sequences are folded into a single record with the most common DNA and genes. Within this sample are 180,000 or so distinct CDR3 sequences, with less than 60% of them counted one time only. Clones ranked in the top ten supply more than 1.5% of the sample. The specimen sequenced was sorted CD4+, CD8+, or CD8+CD57+ T cells (not recorded which) from PBMCs. These receptors were taken from a human donor with aplastic anemia.

This chain links TRBV11-1 with TRBJ1-2, with D uncertain. From germline, CDR1 is SGHAT and CDR2 FQDESV (reference sequence). Trimming stripped 3 bases from V and 1 base from J, with 15 bases between. The length of the CDR3 is 16 residues. CDR3 nucleotides: TGTGCCAGCAGCTTCTCATGGACGGAAGTTAACTATGGCTACACCTTC. Residues: CASSFSWTEVNYGYTF.

The chain employs TRBV3-1 and TRBJ2-7; no clear D gene. Germline CDR1 and CDR2: LGHDT and YNNKEL (reference sequence). The CDR3 loop spans 12 amino acids. The ends were cut back, 1 base at V and 3 bases at J, with 4 bases in the middle. The CDR3 here is CASSQVGYEQYF. The DNA for the CDR3 is TGTGCCAGCAGCCAAGTTGGCTACGAGCAGTACTTC.

This clonotype was observed a handful of times. Since a much larger clone is just one base distant, this may be a read error. The chain employs TRBV19 and TRBJ2-2; D is possibly TRBD1 (6 bases). CDR3 length: 16 residues. Germline CDR1 reads LNHDA; CDR2 reads SQIVND (reference sequence). V was shortened by 8 bases and J by 6 bases, with 22 bases between the two germline ends. The CDR3: CASSQTGQRRAGELFF. The DNA for the CDR3 is TGTGCCAGTTCCCAAACTGGACAGCGAAGGGCCGGGGAGCTGTTTTTT.

This chain joins TRBV7-8 and TRBJ2-5; D uncertain. Trimming shortened V by 4 bases and J by 5 bases, and 11 bases separated the two germline ends. The germline V gene has CDR1 SGHVS and CDR2 FQNEAQ. This CDR3 is 13 amino acids long. The CDR3 here is CASSSMGRETQYF. Written as DNA, the CDR3 is TGTGCCAGCAGCTCAATGGGTAGGGAGACCCAGTACTTC.

The V call is TRBV11-2, the J call TRBJ2-1; 11 bases align to TRBD1. Unmatched junction bases numbered 5, after V lost 4 bases and J lost 0 bases. The CDR3 has 17 residues. Germline CDR1 is SGHAT and CDR2 is FQNNGV. Written as DNA, the CDR3 is TGTGCCAGCAGCTGGACAGGGGGCGGAAGCTCCTACAATGAGCAGTTCTTC. Amino acids: CASSWTGGGSSYNEQFF. Based on the CDR3 plus reference TRBV11-2 and TRBJ2-1, the full variable domain is EAGVAQSPRYKIIEKRQSVAFWCNPISGHATLYWYQQILGQGPKLLIQFQNNGVVDDSQLPKDRFSAERLKGVDSTLKIQPAKLEDSAVYLCASSWTGGGSSYNEQFFGPGTRLTVL.

There are many counts of this clonotype. The rearrangement links TRBV19 to TRBJ2-6, with 7 positions matching TRBD2. CDR3 length equals 17 residues. J lost 0 bases, V lost 1 base, and 3 bases had no gene match. Germline CDR1 reads LNHDA; CDR2 reads SQIVND (reference sequence). CDR3 sequence: CASSIVAGPSGANVLTF. The CDR3 bases are TGTGCCAGTAGTATAGTAGCGGGTCCCTCTGGGGCCAACGTCCTGACTTTC.

In DNA, the CDR3 is TGTGCCACCAGCAGAGAGGGCCCTGGGACTGGGGCCAACGTCCTGACTTTC. Translation: CATSREGPGTGANVLTF. The chain couples TRBV15 to TRBJ2-6, with D hard to call. The ends were cut back, 0 bases at V and 2 bases at J, with 11 bases in the middle. From germline, CDR1 is LNHNV and CDR2 YYDKDF (reference sequence). This CDR3 comprises 17 residues.

The gene calls are TRBV20-1 and TRBJ1-1; 7 bases are a match to TRBD1. There are 15 residues in the CDR3. V was pared by 1 base and J by 4 bases, with 9 bases of the junction left unmatched. From germline, CDR1 is DFQATT and CDR2 SNEGSKA (reference sequence). This CDR3 is CSARARQGGITEAFF. The CDR3 DNA reads as TGCAGTGCTAGAGCCCGACAGGGAGGGATCACTGAAGCTTTCTTT.

The table lists this clonotype with a count of one. The chain employs TRBV25-1 and TRBJ2-7; 9 bases map to TRBD1. There are 14 residues in the CDR3. Germline trimming cut 4 bases from V and 6 bases from J; bases unmatched to any gene: 7. CDR1 and CDR2 (germline): MGHDK, SYGVNS. The CDR3 loop reads CASSGQGDSGEQYF. CDR3 coding DNA: TGTGCCAGCAGTGGACAGGGGGATTCGGGCGAGCAGTACTTC.

This clonotype was seen repeatedly, ten times or more. This sequence joins TRBV4-1 and TRBJ1-1, with TRBD1 as a possible D gene (6 bases). V lost 3 bases to trimming and J lost 3 bases, with 17 bases between them. This CDR3 has 16 residues. Germline V gene data show CDR1 as MGHRA and CDR2 as YSYEKL. This chain's CDR3 is CASSQAPGQGYTEAFF. CDR3 DNA: TGCGCCAGCAGCCAGGCTCCGGGACAAGGGTACACTGAAGCTTTCTTT.

This clonotype has more than one count but fewer than ten. DNA for the CDR3: TGTGCCAGCAGCGATGACCTGAACACTGAAGCTTTCTTT. This translates into CASSDDLNTEAFF. The chain employs TRBV7-2 and TRBJ1-1; D remains unclear. Germline V gives CDR1 SGHTA, CDR2 FQGNSA. V shed 5 bases and J shed 0 bases, with 7 bases lying between them. The CDR3 is 13 amino acids.

The V gene is TRBV2, the J gene TRBJ1-6; D may be TRBD1 (6 bases). V lost 5 bases to trimming and J lost 5 bases, with 13 bases between them. Germline V gene lookup returns CDR1 SNHLY and CDR2 FYNNEI. This CDR3 has 15 amino acids. The CDR3 DNA sequence: TGTGCCAGCAGTTGGGACACCACAAATAATTCACCCCTCCACTTT. The encoded protein is CASSWDTTNNSPLHF. The complete variable domain, with remaining parts taken from reference TRBV2 and TRBJ1-6, reads EPEVTQTPSHQVTQMGQEVILRCVPISNHLYFYWYRQILGQKVEFLVSFYNNEISEKSEIFDDQFSVERPDGSNFTLKIRSTKLEDSAMYFCASSWDTTNNSPLHFGNGTRLTVT.

This clonotype has just a few counts. This chain joins TRBV6-5 and TRBJ1-1; D remains ambiguous. The germline V gene has CDR1 MNHEY and CDR2 SVGAGI. Between the trimmed V and J ends, which lost 1 base and 10 bases, there was a span of 13 bases. The CDR3 extends over 13 amino acids. This CDR3 reads CASSYYADQVAFF. CDR3 nucleotide sequence: TGTGCCAGCAGTTACTACGCGGATCAGGTAGCTTTCTTT.

CDR3 amino acids: CASGTGSPYEQYF. The DNA for the CDR3 is TGTGCCAGCGGAACGGGGAGCCCCTACGAGCAGTACTTC. This chain connects TRBV28 to TRBJ2-7; possibly TRBD2 for D (5 bases). Per germline, CDR1 MDHEN and CDR2 SYDVKM. V lost 8 bases, J lost 2 bases, and 13 bases lay in between. This CDR3 has 13 amino acids.

This sequence joins TRBV3-1 and TRBJ2-7, with TRBD2 matching over 10 bases. The CDR3 contains 19 residues. Germline-derived CDR1 and CDR2 are LGHDT and YNNKEL (reference sequence). The ends lost 0 bases at V and 6 bases at J; junction bases unmatched: 17. CDR3 region: CASSQEDRKSGGASGEQYF. In nucleotides, the CDR3 is TGTGCCAGCAGCCAAGAGGACAGGAAAAGCGGGGGGGCCTCTGGCGAGCAGTACTTC.

The chain carries TRBV30 and TRBJ2-1; D unclear. Germline lookup yields CDR1 GTSNPN and CDR2 SVGIG (reference sequence). Trimming left V 2 bases short and J 9 bases short, with 8 bases between. The length of the CDR3 is 11 residues. Here the CDR3 DNA reads TGTGCCTGGAGTCAGAATGGTGAGCAGTTCTTC. Translated: CAWSQNGEQFF. Using reference TRBV30 and TRBJ2-1 for the parts outside the CDR3, the full variable domain is SQTIHQWPATLVQPVGSPLSLECTVEGTSNPNLYWYRQAAGRGLQLLFYSVGIGQISSEVPQNLSASRPQDRQFILSSKKLLLSDSGFYLCAWSQNGEQFFGPGTRLTVL.

The CDR3 sequence: CASSEDLWGSTDTQYF. CDR3 bases: TGTGCCAGCAGTGAAGATCTTTGGGGAAGCACAGATACGCAGTATTTT. V and J are TRBV25-1 and TRBJ2-3; no clear D gene. V was shortened by 2 bases and J by 0 bases, with 12 bases between the two germline ends. CDR3 size: 16 residues. Germline V gene sequence: CDR1 MGHDK, CDR2 SYGVNS.

The chain is built from TRBV14 and TRBJ2-7; the D gene is possibly TRBD1 (5 bases). V was pared by 2 bases and J by 0 bases, with 8 bases between. CDR3 length: 14 amino acids. Germline V lookup: CDR1 SGHDN, CDR2 FVKESK. In nucleotides, the CDR3 is TGTGCCAGCAGCCAAATCAGGGACTCCTACGAGCAGTACTTC. Encoded protein: CASSQIRDSYEQYF.

The gene calls are TRBV28 and TRBJ2-4; 8 positions agree with TRBD2. J gave up 0 bases and V 5 bases, and 9 bases lay outside the gene matches. Germline V gives CDR1 MDHEN, CDR2 SYDVKM. The CDR3 has 17 residues. The CDR3 loop reads CASSAITSGVAKNIQYF. The CDR3 nucleotides read TGTGCCAGCAGTGCGATTACTAGCGGAGTAGCCAAAAACATTCAGTACTTC.

This clonotype has only a few counts. A much larger clone differs from this one at a single base, so this may be a read error. The chain has TRBV2 and TRBJ2-1; D may match TRBD1 or TRBD2 (5 bases each). Germline V gene sequence: CDR1 SNHLY, CDR2 FYNNEI. CDR3 size: 14 residues. In nucleotides, the CDR3 is TGTGCCAGCAACCCGGGGACCAAGTACAATGAGCAGCTCTTC. Translation: CASNPGTKYNEQLF.

The chain couples TRBV2 to TRBJ2-4; D gene ambiguous. V lost 8 bases to trimming and J lost 3 bases, with 17 bases between them. The CDR3 loop spans 15 amino acids. Germline V gene data show CDR1 as SNHLY and CDR2 as FYNNEI. CDR3 nucleotides: TGTGCCAGCTACAAGCAATTGGGTGACAAAAACATTCAGTACTTC. Translated, it gives CASYKQLGDKNIQYF.

This clonotype was counted many times. This chain uses TRBV20-1 with TRBJ1-3; tentatively, D is TRBD1 (5 bases). This CDR3 spans 14 amino acids. V lost 6 bases to trimming and J lost 4 bases, with 16 bases between them. Germline-derived CDR1 and CDR2 are DFQATT and SNEGSKA (reference sequence). This chain's CDR3 is CSAPWEGRGNTIYF. CDR3 nucleotides: TGCAGTGCCCCTTGGGAGGGGAGAGGAAACACCATATATTTT.

The chain uses TRBV6-1 and TRBJ2-7; D assignment may be TRBD1 or TRBD2 (5 bases each). The CDR3 totals 13 residues. V was clipped by 7 bases and J by 7 bases, with 17 bases between them. Germline V gene lookup returns CDR1 MNHNS and CDR2 SASEGT. The CDR3 here is CASILGRSGEQYF. CDR3 DNA sequence: TGTGCCAGCATACTAGGCCGGTCAGGGGAGCAGTACTTC.

This clonotype has ten or more counts. CDR3 bases: TGTGCCAGTAGTAGATCCCGGGACCTCCGAGACACCATATATTTT. This gives the protein CASSRSRDLRDTIYF. The chain has TRBV19 and TRBJ1-3; D is possibly TRBD1 (5 bases). This CDR3 is built from 15 residues. Germline CDR1 and CDR2: LNHDA and SQIVND (reference sequence). V lost 4 bases and J lost 8, with 18 bases in between.

The chain joins TRBV19 to TRBJ1-5; D gene ambiguous. Germline V CDR1 and CDR2: LNHDA, SQIVND (reference sequence). The CDR3 extends over 15 amino acids. The V end lost 3 bases, the J end lost 0 bases, and 9 bases lay between the germline ends. The CDR3 loop is CASSMYSHSNQPQHF. The DNA of the CDR3 is TGTGCCAGTAGTATGTACAGCCATAGCAATCAGCCCCAGCATTTT.

The V call is TRBV3-1, the J call TRBJ2-1, with D unresolved. The CDR3 is 11 amino acids. In germline, CDR1 is LGHDT, CDR2 YNNKEL (reference sequence). V was pared by 8 bases and J by 6 bases, with 8 bases between. DNA for the CDR3: TGTGCCAGCCGAGACATCAATGAGCAGTTCTTC. This sequence encodes CASRDINEQFF.